The T cell receptor (beta chain) described here comes from a study of a mutant IDH1 vaccine in newly diagnosed glioma. This CDR3 spans 17 amino acids. V was clipped by 2 bases and J by 5 bases; unmatched bases: 9. Germline V CDR1 and CDR2: LGHNA, YSLEER. In this sample, this clone turned up once. Its cognate antigen is unknown. Some clones are missing from TCRdb's copy, which holds only in-frame ones; the method was immunoSEQ multiplex PCR. The sample yields 35,000 to 50,000 clones, about 92% seen once. As for time point: week 35, safety follow-up. With topical imiquimod, each dose of the vaccine consisted of 300 ug of mutant IDH1 20-mer peptide.

The chain joins TRBV4-3 to TRBJ2-3, with 11 nucleotides matching TRBD2. This material consisted of PBMCs, taken from a glioma patient whose treatment included an IDH1 peptide vaccine. The TCR sequence derives from a man in his fifties with glioma. CDR3 sequence: CASSQHRSGGVKDTQYF. CDR3 DNA sequence: TGCGCCAGCAGCCAACATCGTAGCGGGGGGGTGAAAGATACGCAGTATTTT.